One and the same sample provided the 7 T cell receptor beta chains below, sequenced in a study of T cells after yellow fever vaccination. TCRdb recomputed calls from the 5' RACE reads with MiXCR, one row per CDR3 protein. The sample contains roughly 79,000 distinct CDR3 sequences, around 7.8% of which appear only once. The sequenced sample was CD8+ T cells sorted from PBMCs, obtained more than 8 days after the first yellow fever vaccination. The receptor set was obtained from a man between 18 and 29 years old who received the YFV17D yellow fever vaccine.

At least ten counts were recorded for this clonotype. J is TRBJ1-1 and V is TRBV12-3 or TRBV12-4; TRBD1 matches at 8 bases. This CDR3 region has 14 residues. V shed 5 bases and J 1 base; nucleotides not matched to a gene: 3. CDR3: CASSVTGANTEAFF. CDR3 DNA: TGTGCCAGCAGTGTGACAGGGGCGAACACTGAAGCTTTCTTT.

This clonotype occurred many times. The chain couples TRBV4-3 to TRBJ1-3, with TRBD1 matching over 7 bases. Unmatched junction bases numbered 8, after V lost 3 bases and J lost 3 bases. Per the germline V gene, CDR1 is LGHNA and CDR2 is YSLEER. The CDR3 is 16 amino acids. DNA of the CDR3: TGCGCCAGCAGCCAGATACAGGGGTTCTATGGAAACACCATATATTTT. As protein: CASSQIQGFYGNTIYF.

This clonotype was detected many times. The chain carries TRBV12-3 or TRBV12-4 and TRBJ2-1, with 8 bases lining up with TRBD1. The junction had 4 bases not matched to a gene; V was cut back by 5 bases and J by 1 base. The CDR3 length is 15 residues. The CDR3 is CASSPRQGSYNEQFF. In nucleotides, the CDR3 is TGTGCCAGCAGTCCACGACAGGGGTCCTACAATGAGCAGTTCTTC.

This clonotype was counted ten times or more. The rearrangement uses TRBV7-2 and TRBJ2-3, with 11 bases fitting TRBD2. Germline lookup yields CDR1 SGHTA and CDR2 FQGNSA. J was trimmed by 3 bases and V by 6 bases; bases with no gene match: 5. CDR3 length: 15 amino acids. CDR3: CASSLAGGFTDTQYF. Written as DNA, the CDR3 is TGTGCCAGCAGTCTAGCGGGGGGTTTTACAGATACGCAGTATTTT.

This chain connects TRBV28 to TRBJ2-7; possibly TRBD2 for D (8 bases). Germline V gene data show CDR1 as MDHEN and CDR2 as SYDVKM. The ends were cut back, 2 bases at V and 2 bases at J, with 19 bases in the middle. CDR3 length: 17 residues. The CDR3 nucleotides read TGTGCCAGCAGTTTAGATCGGGAGGGGGCGAGGGCCTACGAGCAGTACGTC. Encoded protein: CASSLDREGARAYEQYV.

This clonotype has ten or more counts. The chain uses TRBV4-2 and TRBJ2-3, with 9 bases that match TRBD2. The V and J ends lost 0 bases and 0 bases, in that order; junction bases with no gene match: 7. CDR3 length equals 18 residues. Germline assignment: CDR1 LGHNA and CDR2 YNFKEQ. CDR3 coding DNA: TGTGCCAGCAGCCAAGAATTTAGCGGGGGCCGCAGCACAGATACGCAGTATTTT. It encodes CASSQEFSGGRSTDTQYF.

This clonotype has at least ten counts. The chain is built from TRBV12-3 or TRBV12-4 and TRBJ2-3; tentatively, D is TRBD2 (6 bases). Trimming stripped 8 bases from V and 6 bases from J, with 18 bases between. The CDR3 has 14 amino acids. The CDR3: CASRVGGGEDTQYF. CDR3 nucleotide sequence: TGTGCCAGCCGCGTTGGCGGAGGGGAGGATACGCAGTATTTT.